Below, 26 T cell receptor beta chains from the same sample are listed, as sequenced in a study of immune cell composition in non-small cell lung cancer. Here immunoSEQ multiplex PCR was the method, and the copy in TCRdb shows in-frame clones only, minus some. The data hold roughly 2,200 clones, with 72% observed a single time. The material sequenced was lung tumor tissue. The receptor set was obtained from a human donor with non-small cell lung cancer.

The chain combines TRBV28 with TRBJ1-1; D remains ambiguous. Trimming pared 7 bases from V and 3 bases from J, leaving 15 bases between. This CDR3 contains 14 residues. Germline V lookup: CDR1 MDHEN, CDR2 SYDVKM. DNA for the CDR3: TGTGCCAGCACCCTAGTAAGGCGCGACACTGAAGCTTTCTTT. As protein: CASTLVRRDTEAFF.

This chain uses TRBV19 with TRBJ1-6; TRBD1 agrees at 7 bases. After removal of 7 bases from V and 6 bases from J, the junction contained 9 bases not matched to a gene. Germline V gene sequence: CDR1 LNHDA, CDR2 SQIVND (reference sequence). This CDR3 spans 15 amino acids. CDR3 region: CASTETGTGNSPLHF. Written as DNA, the CDR3 is TGTGCCAGTACCGAGACAGGGACCGGTAATTCACCCCTCCACTTT.

The CDR3 here is CASREGQKYGYTF. DNA of the CDR3: TGTGCCAGTCGGGAGGGACAGAAGTATGGCTACACCTTC. The chain carries TRBV5-4 and TRBJ1-2; 7 nucleotides match TRBD1. The germline CDR1 and CDR2 sequences are SGHNT and YYREEE (reference sequence). The length of the CDR3 is 13 residues. J was trimmed by 5 bases and V by 8 bases; bases with no gene match: 9.

The chain couples TRBV28 to TRBJ2-7, with D unclear. This CDR3 is 12 amino acids long. Germline V gives CDR1 MDHEN, CDR2 SYDVKM. V was trimmed by 3 bases and J by 3 bases, leaving 6 bases between them. The CDR3 DNA sequence: TGTGCCAGCAGTTTCGTGAGCTACGAGCAGTACTTC. Encoded protein: CASSFVSYEQYF.

In regard to this clone: Mismatch with germline at one junction end may stem from a read error. V usage is TRBV5-5 and J usage is TRBJ2-7; D remains ambiguous. CDR1 is SGHKS and CDR2 is YYEKEE in the germline V gene (reference sequence). The CDR3 loop spans 13 amino acids. CDR3 sequence: CASSLEQQYGQYF. The CDR3 nucleotides read TGTGCCAGCAGCTTGGAACAGCAGTACGGGCAGTACTTC.

The genes are TRBV5-8 and TRBJ1-1; D not resolved. This CDR3 spans 14 amino acids. Germline V gives CDR1 SGHTS, CDR2 YDEGEE. V was shortened by 1 base and J by 8 bases, with 15 bases between the two germline ends. The DNA of the CDR3 is TGTGCCAGCAGCTTGACGGACCGGGGAAGGGAAGCTTTCTTT. As protein: CASSLTDRGREAFF. The variable domain in full, with the rest retrieved from reference TRBV5-8 and TRBJ1-1, is EAGVTQSPTHLIKTRGQQATLRCSPISGHTSVYWYQQALGLGLQFLLWYDEGEERNRGNFPPRFSGRQFPNYSSELNVNALELEDSALYLCASSLTDRGREAFFGQGTRLTVV.

The V gene is TRBV15, the J gene TRBJ1-1; possibly TRBD1 for D (6 bases). Trimming removed 8 bases at V and 4 bases at J, with 14 bases between. Germline assignment: CDR1 LNHNV and CDR2 YYDKDF (reference sequence). This CDR3 has 13 amino acids. The CDR3 bases are TGTGCCACCCAAAACAGGGAAGGCACTGAAGCTTTCTTT. It encodes CATQNREGTEAFF. Complete variable domain (other parts from reference TRBV15 and TRBJ1-1): DAMVIQNPRYQVTQFGKPVTLSCSQTLNHNVMYWYQQKSSQAPKLLFHYYDKDFNNEADTPDNFQSRRPNTSFCFLDIRSPGLGDTAMYLCATQNREGTEAFFGQGTRLTVV.

V usage is TRBV7-8 and J usage is TRBJ2-7, with 12 nucleotides matching TRBD2. CDR1 is SGHVS and CDR2 is FQNEAQ in the germline V gene. The CDR3 runs to 14 residues. Trimming removed 3 bases from V and 6 bases from J; junction bases left unmatched: 3. For the CDR3, the DNA is TGTGCCAGCAGCTTGACTAGCGGGAGAGGCGAGCAGTACTTC. This translates into CASSLTSGRGEQYF.

The chain couples TRBV16 to TRBJ2-5, with 7 bases fitting TRBD2. V lost 7 bases to trimming and J lost 3 bases; unmatched junction nucleotides: 14. The CDR3 loop spans 16 amino acids. Per the germline V gene, CDR1 is KGHSY and CDR2 is FQNENV. The CDR3 DNA reads TGTGCCAGCACCAGGACCGTCGGGGGACTAAAAGAGACCCAGTACTTC. Its protein product is CASTRTVGGLKETQYF. The full variable domain, its missing parts supplied by reference TRBV16 and TRBJ2-5, is GEEVAQTPKHLVRGEGQKAKLYCAPIKGHSYVFWYQQVLKNEFKFLISFQNENVFDETGMPKERFSAKCLPNSPCSLEIQATKLEDSAVYFCASTRTVGGLKETQYFGPGTRLLVL.

The chain combines TRBV28 with TRBJ1-3; D remains unclear. V was clipped by 1 base and J by 4 bases, with 8 bases between them. Germline V gene data show CDR1 as MDHEN and CDR2 as SYDVKM. The CDR3 length is 14 residues. This CDR3 is CASSLSLQGNTIYF. The CDR3 region has the DNA TGTGCCAGCAGTTTATCGTTACAGGGAAACACCATATATTTT. Together with reference TRBV28 and TRBJ1-3, the CDR3 gives the full variable domain: DVKVTQSSRYLVKRTGEKVFLECVQDMDHENMFWYRQDPGLGLRLIYFSYDVKMKEKGDIPEGYSVSREKKERFSLILESASTNQTSMYLCASSLSLQGNTIYFGEGSWLTVV.

The V gene is TRBV28, the J gene TRBJ2-1; D is unresolved. Trimming cost V 2 bases and J 9 bases, with 5 bases left between them. From germline, CDR1 is MDHEN and CDR2 SYDVKM. This CDR3 has 11 amino acids. The CDR3 loop is CASSLRFEQFF. The CDR3 DNA sequence: TGTGCCAGCAGTTTACGTTTTGAGCAGTTCTTC.

This clone was counted a few times. The rearrangement joins TRBV11-3 to TRBJ2-3; 7 bases are shared with TRBD1. The CDR3 is 15 amino acids. The V gene's germline CDR1 is SGHNT and CDR2 YENEEA. Trimming at V came to 4 bases and at J to 2 bases, leaving 6 bases not matched to a gene. In DNA form, the CDR3 reads TGTGCCAGCAGCTCCTCGGACAGGTTCACAGATACGCAGTATTTT. Translation: CASSSSDRFTDTQYF.

The V call is TRBV2, the J call TRBJ2-2; possible D gene TRBD2, 6 bases. V was cut by 10 bases and J by 4 bases, with 19 bases left in between. CDR3 size: 15 residues. CDR1 and CDR2 from the germline V gene are SNHLY and FYNNEI. CDR3: CATRLNSGATGELFF. The CDR3 DNA is TGTGCCACCCGTTTGAATAGCGGTGCCACCGGGGAGCTGTTTTTT.

This clone was recorded once. The rearrangement links TRBV5-1 to TRBJ2-7; 9 positions agree with TRBD2. This CDR3 is built from 15 residues. Germline V gene lookup returns CDR1 SGHRS and CDR2 YFSETQ. The J segment lost 6 bases and the V segment lost 4 bases, leaving 11 bases of the junction unmatched. Written as DNA, the CDR3 is TGCGCCAGCAGCCCCGACCCGGGACTAGCCGGCGAGCAGTACTTC. The encoded protein is CASSPDPGLAGEQYF.

The genes are TRBV6-1 and TRBJ1-2, with D unresolved. CDR1 and CDR2 (germline): MNHNS, SASEGT. This CDR3 is built from 13 residues. With 5 bases removed from V and 1 base from J, the gap between germline ends came to 8 bases. CDR3 amino acids: CASSPSLNYGYTF. CDR3 bases: TGTGCCAGCAGTCCCAGTCTTAACTATGGCTACACCTTC.

The chain joins TRBV28 to TRBJ1-1; D unresolved. CDR1 and CDR2 from the germline V gene are MDHEN and SYDVKM. This CDR3 contains 12 residues. V lost 6 bases to trimming and J lost 1 base, with 6 bases between them. CDR3 loop: CASRIRNTEAFF. CDR3 in DNA: TGTGCCAGCAGAATCAGGAACACTGAAGCTTTCTTT.

The rearrangement joins TRBV7-2 to TRBJ1-2, with 8 bases lining up with TRBD1. Germline lookup yields CDR1 SGHTA and CDR2 FQGNSA. Trimming at V came to 1 base and at J to 8 bases, leaving 9 bases not matched to a gene. The CDR3 has 15 residues. The CDR3 sequence is CASSLGTGGVIGYTF. CDR3 DNA sequence: TGTGCCAGCAGCTTAGGAACAGGGGGGGTTATAGGCTACACCTTC. The whole variable domain, filled in from reference TRBV7-2 and TRBJ1-2, reads GAGVSQSPSNKVTEKGKDVELRCDPISGHTALYWYRQSLGQGLEFLIYFQGNSAPDKSGLPSDRFSAERTGGSVSTLTIQRTQQEDSAVYLCASSLGTGGVIGYTFGSGTRLTVV.

The genes are TRBV7-2 and TRBJ2-1; no clear D. V was pared by 1 base and J by 1 base, with 8 bases between. The CDR3 is 15 amino acids. The germline V gene has CDR1 SGHTA and CDR2 FQGNSA. The CDR3 DNA reads as TGTGCCAGCAGCTTAGGGGCAGTTTCCTACAATGAGCAGTTCTTC. Encoded protein: CASSLGAVSYNEQFF.

The chain joins TRBV18 to TRBJ1-1; 9 nucleotides align to TRBD1. The CDR3 runs to 13 residues. Trimming took 2 bases from V and 5 from J; bases not matched to a gene: 0. From germline, CDR1 is KGHSH and CDR2 LQKENI. DNA for the CDR3: TGTGCCAGCTCACCAGGACAGGGGACTGAAGCTTTCTTT. Translated, it gives CASSPGQGTEAFF.

The V call is TRBV28, the J call TRBJ1-1; TRBD1 aligns across 7 bases. The V gene's germline CDR1 is MDHEN and CDR2 SYDVKM. Losses at the gene ends were 7 bases for V and 10 bases for J; bases not matched to a gene: 12. The CDR3 sequence is 13 residues long. In nucleotides, the CDR3 is TGTGCCAGCATCTCGCCGTGGGCAGGGGGAGCTTTCTTT. Encoded protein: CASISPWAGGAFF. The variable domain in full, completed from reference TRBV28 and TRBJ1-1, reads DVKVTQSSRYLVKRTGEKVFLECVQDMDHENMFWYRQDPGLGLRLIYFSYDVKMKEKGDIPEGYSVSREKKERFSLILESASTNQTSMYLCASISPWAGGAFFGQGTRLTVV.

The chain carries TRBV6-5 and TRBJ1-2, with 7 bases that match TRBD1. CDR1 and CDR2 from the germline V gene are MNHEY and SVGAGI. This CDR3 has 14 amino acids. With 2 bases clipped from V and 5 bases from J, the junction kept 5 bases outside the gene matches. The CDR3 protein is CASSYRGGGYGYTF. The CDR3 nucleotides are TGTGCCAGCAGTTACAGAGGGGGCGGGTATGGCTACACCTTC.

This chain links TRBV2 with TRBJ1-1; TRBD1 is a possible D gene (6 bases). Per the germline V gene, CDR1 is SNHLY and CDR2 is FYNNEI. The ends were cut back, 6 bases at V and 0 bases at J, with 8 bases in the middle. The length of the CDR3 is 13 residues. The CDR3 DNA reads as TGTGCCAGCAGCGACAGGCTGAACACTGAAGCTTTCTTT. This encodes CASSDRLNTEAFF.

The chain is built from TRBV7-2 and TRBJ2-7; D is undetermined. V shed 1 base and J shed 1 base, with 5 bases lying between them. CDR1 is SGHTA, CDR2 FQGNSA, per germline. CDR3 length equals 13 residues. CDR3 residues: CASSLVQSYEQYF. For the CDR3, the DNA is TGTGCCAGCAGCTTAGTTCAGTCCTACGAGCAGTACTTC.

The chain carries TRBV4-2 and TRBJ2-3; TRBD2 aligns across 13 bases. V lost 4 bases, J lost 4 bases, and 8 bases stayed unmatched. From germline, CDR1 is LGHNA and CDR2 YNFKEQ. The CDR3 is 17 residues long. CDR3 region: CASSLRGLAGIPDTQYF. In nucleotides, the CDR3 is TGTGCCAGCAGCCTTAGGGGACTAGCGGGGATCCCAGATACGCAGTATTTT.

CDR3 residues: CASSTRTSGVQETQYF. Here the CDR3 DNA reads TGTGCCAGCAGTACCCGGACTAGCGGAGTTCAAGAGACCCAGTACTTC. The rearrangement links TRBV28 to TRBJ2-5, with 10 bases aligning to TRBD2. V lost 5 bases to trimming and J lost 2 bases; unmatched junction nucleotides: 8. Germline CDR1 MDHEN, CDR2 SYDVKM. CDR3 length equals 16 residues.

The chain employs TRBV7-9 and TRBJ1-2, with D perhaps TRBD1 (6 bases). In germline, CDR1 is SEHNR, CDR2 FQNEAQ (reference sequence). The CDR3 is made up of 16 amino acids. Trimming took 5 bases from V and 0 from J, leaving 16 bases between them. The CDR3 DNA follows: TGTGCCAGCAGCCCATGGAGGACAGACTCTAACTATGGCTACACCTTC. Protein sequence: CASSPWRTDSNYGYTF. Full variable domain (rest looked up from reference TRBV7-9 and TRBJ1-2): DTGVSQNPRHKITKRGQNVTFRCDPISEHNRLYWYRQTLGQGPEFLTYFQNEAQLEKSRLLSDRFSAERPKGSFSTLEIQRTEQGDSAMYLCASSPWRTDSNYGYTFGSGTRLTVV.